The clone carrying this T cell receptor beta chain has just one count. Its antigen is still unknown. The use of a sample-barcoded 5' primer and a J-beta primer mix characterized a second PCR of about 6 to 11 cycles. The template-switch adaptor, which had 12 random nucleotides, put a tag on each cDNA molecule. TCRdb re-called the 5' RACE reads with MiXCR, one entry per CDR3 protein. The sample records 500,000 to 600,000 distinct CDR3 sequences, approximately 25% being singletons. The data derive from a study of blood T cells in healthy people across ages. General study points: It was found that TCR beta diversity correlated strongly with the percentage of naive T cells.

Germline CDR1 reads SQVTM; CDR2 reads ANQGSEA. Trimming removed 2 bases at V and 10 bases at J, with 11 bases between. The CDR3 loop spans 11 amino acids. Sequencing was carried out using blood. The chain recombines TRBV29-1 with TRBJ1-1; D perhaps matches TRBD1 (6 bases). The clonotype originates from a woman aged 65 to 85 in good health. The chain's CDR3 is CSVESGTSAFF. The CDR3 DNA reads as TGCAGCGTTGAATCCGGGACATCAGCTTTCTTT.